The next 31 T cell receptor beta chains were all read from a single sample in a study of blood T cell repertoires in COVID-19. The assay was immunoSEQ multiplex PCR, and TCRdb's table has in-frame clones only and misses some. The sample holds around 12,000 clones, around nine tenths seen once. The sequenced sample was peripheral blood. The origin of the receptors is a human donor in a cohort sampled during active COVID-19.

The rearrangement links TRBV10-3 to TRBJ2-5, with 9 bases lining up with TRBD1. Germline lookup yields CDR1 ENHRY and CDR2 SYGVKD. This CDR3 comprises 15 residues. V was clipped by 4 bases and J by 2 bases; unmatched bases: 5. The CDR3 region is CAISGPGTGQETQYF. CDR3 coding DNA: TGTGCCATCAGTGGGCCGGGGACAGGGCAAGAGACCCAGTACTTC.

The table lists this clone with a few counts. The chain uses TRBV5-1 and TRBJ1-1; no clear D gene. From germline, CDR1 is SGHRS and CDR2 YFSETQ. The CDR3 contains 14 residues. Trimming stripped 4 bases from V and 0 bases from J, with 10 bases between. The CDR3 spells CASSRDFLNTEAFF. In DNA form, the CDR3 reads TGCGCCAGCAGCCGGGATTTTTTGAACACTGAAGCTTTCTTT.

This clone was recorded a few times. Here the CDR3 DNA reads TGTGCCAGCAGCCACACGGGACAGACCTACGAGCAGTACTTC. Its protein is CASSHTGQTYEQYF. This chain links TRBV3-1 (or the pseudogene TRBV3-2) with TRBJ2-7; TRBD1 matches 7 bases. Unmatched junction bases numbered 4, after V lost 3 bases and J lost 2 bases. This CDR3 is built from 14 residues. Germline CDR1 and CDR2: LGHDT and YNNKEL (reference sequence).

This clone was seen only once. The chain carries TRBV25-1 and TRBJ2-7; 8 bases match TRBD2. The germline V gene has CDR1 MGHDK and CDR2 SYGVNS. This CDR3 contains 15 residues. Trimming cost V 2 bases and J 3 bases; bases outside gene matches: 6. CDR3 protein: CASSEMGGGHYEQYF. The CDR3 DNA follows: TGTGCCAGCAGTGAAATGGGCGGGGGGCACTACGAGCAGTACTTC.

J is TRBJ2-7 and V is TRBV28; a possible D gene is TRBD1 (5 bases). This CDR3 spans 13 amino acids. The V end lost 3 bases, the J end lost 5 bases, and 11 bases lay between the germline ends. The germline V gene has CDR1 MDHEN and CDR2 SYDVKM. This CDR3 reads CASSFGAGNEQYF. CDR3 DNA sequence: TGTGCCAGCAGTTTTGGCGCAGGGAACGAGCAGTACTTC.

The chain has TRBV4-1 and TRBJ1-4; a weak D match, TRBD1 (5 bases). The V gene's germline CDR1 is MGHRA and CDR2 YSYEKL. Trimming removed 1 base at V and 8 bases at J, with 14 bases between. This CDR3 comprises 15 residues. The DNA for the CDR3 is TGCGCCAGCAGCCAAGTGGGGCTGACCCACGAAAAACTGTTTTTT. It specifies CASSQVGLTHEKLFF.

V usage is TRBV7-2 and J usage is TRBJ1-2; D perhaps matches TRBD1 (5 bases). Trimming stripped 6 bases from V and 6 bases from J, with 14 bases between. CDR1 and CDR2 (germline): SGHTA, FQGNSA. The CDR3 has 13 amino acids. The chain's CDR3 is CASSSGLVHGYTF. Written as DNA, the CDR3 is TGTGCCAGCAGTTCAGGGCTAGTGCATGGCTACACCTTC.

The chain is built from TRBV5-8 and TRBJ2-4, with D possibly matching TRBD1 (5 bases). Trimming shortened V by 2 bases and J by 4 bases, and 13 bases separated the two germline ends. This CDR3 is 15 amino acids long. The germline gives CDR1 SGHTS, CDR2 YDEGEE. The CDR3 reads CASSFGDSTKNIQYF. The CDR3 nucleotides are TGTGCCAGCAGCTTCGGAGACAGCACTAAAAACATTCAGTACTTC. Together with reference TRBV5-8 and TRBJ2-4, the CDR3 gives the full variable domain: EAGVTQSPTHLIKTRGQQATLRCSPISGHTSVYWYQQALGLGLQFLLWYDEGEERNRGNFPPRFSGRQFPNYSSELNVNALELEDSALYLCASSFGDSTKNIQYFGAGTRLSVL.

The chain employs TRBV5-1 and TRBJ1-1; tentative D call: TRBD1 (6 bases). CDR1 and CDR2 (germline): SGHRS, YFSETQ. This CDR3 is built from 13 residues. The V and J ends lost 2 bases and 6 bases respectively, with 11 bases between them. Written as DNA, the CDR3 is TGCGCCAGCAGCTTTGCAGGGGCACCTGAAGCTTTCTTT. Amino acid sequence: CASSFAGAPEAFF.

In this sample, this clone turned up once. The chain joins TRBV3-1 (or the pseudogene TRBV3-2) to TRBJ2-3, with D tentatively TRBD1 (5 bases). Trimming stripped 0 bases from V and 6 bases from J, with 10 bases between. The V gene's germline CDR1 is LGHDT and CDR2 YNNKEL (reference sequence). CDR3 length equals 14 residues. CDR3 DNA: TGTGCCAGCAGCCAAGAGCCACAGGTTGATACGCAGTATTTT. Its translation: CASSQEPQVDTQYF.

This chain joins TRBV6-1 and TRBJ2-3, with D hard to call. Germline V gene sequence: CDR1 MNHNS, CDR2 SASEGT. The V end was cut by 2 bases, the J end by 3 bases, with 12 bases between. The CDR3 covers 15 residues. The DNA for the CDR3 is TGTGCCAGCAGTGAATCAGCCCTAGGAACAGATACGCAGTATTTT. This encodes CASSESALGTDTQYF.

This CDR3 reads CASSLPGSDTQYF. The DNA for the CDR3 is TGTGCCAGCAGCTTACCGGGGTCAGATACGCAGTATTTT. The chain couples TRBV11-1 to TRBJ2-3; TRBD2 is a possible D gene (5 bases). CDR1 SGHAT and CDR2 FQDESV come from the germline V gene (reference sequence). This CDR3 is 13 amino acids long. V lost 2 bases, J lost 4 bases, and 7 bases lay in between.

This clone was seen just once. CDR3 nucleotides: TGTGCCAGCAGCTTAATTGGCGCGGGACAGGGGTTCAACGAGCAGTACTTC. Translating it yields CASSLIGAGQGFNEQYF. The chain uses TRBV7-6 and TRBJ2-7; 10 bases line up with TRBD1. The CDR3 is made up of 17 amino acids. V was clipped by 2 bases and J by 5 bases; unmatched bases: 12. The germline V gene encodes CDR1 SGHVS and CDR2 FNYEAQ.

The CDR3 loop is CASSPTSGNNNEQFF. The CDR3, as DNA: TGTGCCAGCAGTCCTACTAGCGGGAATAACAATGAGCAGTTCTTC. V usage is TRBV6-5 and J usage is TRBJ2-1; TRBD2 matches at 10 bases. Trimming took 5 bases from V and 5 from J; bases not matched to a gene: 6. The CDR3 is made up of 15 amino acids. CDR1 MNHEY and CDR2 SVGAGI come from the germline V gene.

This clone showed up just once. The chain recombines TRBV11-2 with TRBJ1-1; a possible D gene is TRBD1 (6 bases). Germline V CDR1 and CDR2: SGHAT, FQNNGV. The CDR3 is made up of 14 amino acids. Trimming shortened V by 8 bases and J by 1 base, and 14 bases separated the two germline ends. CDR3 in amino acids: CASQPTGSNTEAFF. DNA of the CDR3: TGTGCCAGCCAACCGACAGGATCGAACACTGAAGCTTTCTTT. Drawing the rest from reference TRBV11-2 and TRBJ1-1, the complete variable domain is EAGVAQSPRYKIIEKRQSVAFWCNPISGHATLYWYQQILGQGPKLLIQFQNNGVVDDSQLPKDRFSAERLKGVDSTLKIQPAKLEDSAVYLCASQPTGSNTEAFFGQGTRLTVV.

The chain couples TRBV4-1 to TRBJ2-7, with D possibly being TRBD1 (6 bases). Trimming pared 3 bases from V and 7 bases from J, leaving 19 bases between. Germline CDR1 is MGHRA and CDR2 is YSYEKL. The CDR3 loop spans 15 amino acids. This CDR3 is CASSQGLTGLREQYF. DNA of the CDR3: TGCGCCAGCAGCCAGGGTCTGACAGGTTTAAGGGAGCAGTACTTC.

This chain uses TRBV9 with TRBJ2-7; 9 bases are a match to TRBD1. This CDR3 contains 16 residues. Trimming took 0 bases from V and 5 from J; bases not matched to a gene: 9. Germline CDR1 and CDR2: SGDLS and YYNGEE. The CDR3, as DNA: TGTGCCAGCAGCGTAGGGCCCGGGACAGGGTCTCACGAGCAGTACTTC. Translated: CASSVGPGTGSHEQYF. Using reference TRBV9 and TRBJ2-7 for the parts outside the CDR3, the full variable domain is DSGVTQTPKHLITATGQRVTLRCSPRSGDLSVYWYQQSLDQGLQFLIQYYNGEERAKGNILERFSAQQFPDLHSELNLSSLELGDSALYFCASSVGPGTGSHEQYFGPGTRLTVT.

The chain uses TRBV18 and TRBJ1-2; possibly TRBD1 for D (6 bases). Trimming removed 1 base from V and 5 bases from J, with 11 bases in between. The CDR3 runs to 14 residues. In germline, CDR1 is KGHSH, CDR2 LQKENI. The CDR3 nucleotides read TGTGCCAGCTCACCACACAGGGTTATTTATGGCTACACCTTC. It specifies CASSPHRVIYGYTF.

The V gene is TRBV5-1, the J gene TRBJ1-1, with D maybe TRBD1 (5 bases). V lost 7 bases and J lost 0, with 19 bases in between. The CDR3 consists of 16 residues. Per germline, CDR1 SGHRS and CDR2 YFSETQ. In DNA, the CDR3 is TGCGCCAGCGAGAGAGGGGCGGGGGGTTTGAACACTGAAGCTTTCTTT. It yields the protein CASERGAGGLNTEAFF.

The count of this clone is one. This chain connects TRBV4-1 to TRBJ2-5; D gene ambiguous. V lost 0 bases, J lost 3 bases, and 5 bases lay in between. Germline CDR1 is MGHRA and CDR2 is YSYEKL. This CDR3 has 13 amino acids. The CDR3 reads CASSQDPEETQYF. CDR3 nucleotide sequence: TGCGCCAGCAGCCAAGATCCCGAAGAGACCCAGTACTTC.

The chain links TRBV7-2 to TRBJ2-5; 8 bases agree with TRBD2. Germline CDR1 and CDR2: SGHTA and FQGNSA. V shed 4 bases and J 2 bases; nucleotides not matched to a gene: 6. The CDR3 runs to 15 residues. The CDR3 spells CASSSGGTYQETQYF. Written as DNA, the CDR3 is TGTGCCAGCAGCTCGGGGGGGACTTATCAAGAGACCCAGTACTTC.

V gene TRBV21-1 combines with J gene TRBJ1-4; the listed D gene, TRBD1, was not tested against the DNA. TRBV21-1 is a pseudogene. The CDR3 has 22 amino acids. CDR3 residues: CASSKGPPRQGARILTNEKLFF. The CDR3 DNA reads TGTGCCAGCAGCAAAGGCCCCCCCCGACAGGGGGCGCGAATCCTCACTAATGAAAAACTGTTTTTT.

The CDR3 loop reads CASSQEVGTITDTQYF. The CDR3 DNA follows: TGTGCCAGCAGCCAAGAGGTTGGGACTATTACAGATACGCAGTATTTT. The V and J genes are TRBV3-1 (or the pseudogene TRBV3-2) and TRBJ2-3, with 7 nucleotides matching TRBD2. CDR3 length equals 16 residues. V dropped 0 bases and J dropped 3; count of bases not matched to a gene: 6. CDR1 and CDR2 from the germline V gene are LGHDT and YNNKEL (reference sequence).

The chain carries TRBV11-2 and TRBJ1-1; D not certain. CDR1 SGHAT and CDR2 FQNNGV come from the germline V gene. V gave up 1 base and J gave up 1 base, with 7 bases separating them. The CDR3 sequence is 14 residues long. CDR3 in amino acids: CASSLGGRNTEAFF. In DNA, the CDR3 is TGTGCCAGCAGCTTAGGTGGCAGGAACACTGAAGCTTTCTTT.

This chain connects TRBV5-1 to TRBJ2-3; TRBD2 is a possible D gene (6 bases). Germline CDR1 SGHRS, CDR2 YFSETQ. Between the trimmed V and J ends, which lost 2 bases and 1 base, there was a span of 11 bases. The CDR3 consists of 15 residues. In nucleotides, the CDR3 is TGCGCCAGCAGCTTCGCGGGGCTAGGCACAGATACGCAGTATTTT. Its translation is CASSFAGLGTDTQYF. Based on the CDR3 plus reference TRBV5-1 and TRBJ2-3, the full variable domain is KAGVTQTPRYLIKTRGQQVTLSCSPISGHRSVSWYQQTPGQGLQFLFEYFSETQRNKGNFPGRFSGRQFSNSRSEMNVSTLELGDSALYLCASSFAGLGTDTQYFGPGTRLTVL.

This clone was detected a few times. This chain links TRBV11-2 with TRBJ2-2, with D unresolved. The CDR3 is made up of 14 amino acids. V lost 3 bases and J lost 3, with 8 bases in between. Germline values: CDR1 SGHAT, CDR2 FQNNGV. Here the CDR3 reads CASSFISDTGELFF. Here the CDR3 DNA reads TGTGCCAGCAGCTTTATCAGTGACACCGGGGAGCTGTTTTTT.

The chain is built from TRBV19 and TRBJ1-5; D is possibly TRBD1 (6 bases). V was cut by 7 bases and J by 2 bases, with 9 bases left in between. CDR1 and CDR2 (germline): LNHDA, SQIVND (reference sequence). This CDR3 has 13 residues. The chain's CDR3 is CASTRGGNQPQHF. In nucleotides, the CDR3 is TGTGCCAGTACCAGGGGAGGCAATCAGCCCCAGCATTTT.

This clone appeared a few times. This chain's CDR3 is CASSPREYNEQFF. The CDR3 bases are TGTGCCAGCAGCCCCCGAGAGTACAATGAGCAGTTCTTC. This rearrangement joins TRBV7-9 to TRBJ2-1; D ambiguous. The CDR3 length is 13 residues. From germline, CDR1 is SEHNR and CDR2 FQNEAQ (reference sequence). V shed 5 bases and J shed 4 bases, with 9 bases lying between them.

This rearrangement joins TRBV20-1 to TRBJ2-7; 12 bases line up with TRBD2. Trimming removed 3 bases from V and 0 bases from J; junction bases left unmatched: 6. The CDR3 extends over 16 amino acids. Germline V CDR1 and CDR2: DFQATT, SNEGSKA (reference sequence). DNA of the CDR3: TGCAGTGCTAGTACCGGGACTAGCGGGTACTCCTACGAGCAGTACTTC. This codes for CSASTGTSGYSYEQYF.

This rearrangement joins TRBV5-1 to TRBJ2-1, with TRBD2 matching over 10 bases. CDR1 is SGHRS and CDR2 is YFSETQ in the germline V gene. Unmatched junction bases numbered 3, after V lost 0 bases and J lost 6 bases. This CDR3 is 15 amino acids long. The CDR3 nucleotides read TGCGCCAGCAGCTTGGTACTAGCGGGGACCAATGAGCAGTTCTTC. Its translation: CASSLVLAGTNEQFF.

The chain uses TRBV10-3 and TRBJ1-4; tentative D call: TRBD1 (5 bases). In germline, CDR1 is ENHRY, CDR2 SYGVKD. This CDR3 is built from 15 residues. V was clipped by 3 bases and J by 4 bases, with 12 bases between them. This CDR3 is CAISEDRKINEKLFF. DNA for the CDR3: TGTGCCATCAGTGAAGACAGAAAAATTAATGAAAAACTGTTTTTT.